Listed here is a single T cell receptor (beta chain). The antigen is undetermined. The PCR employed 60 Vbeta primers together with 13 Jbeta primers. This table comes from immunoSEQ multiplex PCR, and its TCRdb copy is limited to in-frame clones, with some not included. The sample holds about 18,000 clones, 75% seen once. The data belong to a study of cytomegalovirus exposure and HLA in healthy donors. With 7 bases removed from V and 6 bases from J, the gap between germline ends came to 19 bases. Germline lookup yields CDR1 SQVTM and CDR2 ANQGSEA. The CDR3 is made up of 14 amino acids. Study outcomes and limitations: Sequencing likely caused a cluster of highly shared sequence variants. Later, an analysis showed that TCR beta chains associated with HLA were more clonally expanded than others that were equally common. In a later analysis, at a false discovery rate of 0.05, about 16,000 TCR beta sequences matched HLA alleles. In a later analysis, HLA-C alleles had the fewest associated TCRs, DRB1 alleles the most.

Material for sequencing was PBMCs. The origin of this receptor is a young man in good health and CMV-seronegative. This chain uses TRBV29-1 with TRBJ1-5, with D perhaps matching TRBD1 (6 bases). CDR3 DNA: TGCAGCGCCGCATCTGGGGGCTTGGGTCAGCCCCAGCATTTT. Translating gives CSAASGGLGQPQHF.